This TCR beta chain came from a study of blood T cell repertoires in COVID-19. Across the study: T cells, B-cell-depleted T cells, or PBMCs supplied cDNA or gDNA.

Recruitment covered about two dozen US areas and drew participants whose ages spanned about 18 to 100 years. Recovered participants had two consecutive negative NP/OP PCR tests, healthcare professional clearance, or symptom resolution. CDR3 size: 16 residues. Germline CDR1 is LNHNV and CDR2 is YYDKDF (reference sequence). V was cut by 0 bases and J by 7 bases, with 16 bases left in between. Original processing methods: Estimates of nucleated cell counts were drawn from the amplification of reference gene primers. TCRdb's table, derived via immunoSEQ multiplex PCR, lists solely in-frame clones and lacks some. The V and J calls and clone size are taken from that table; D and trimming were inferred from the DNA. The sample carries 250,000 to 350,000 clones, about 87% recorded once.

This clonotype was sampled from a woman in her forties or fifties who had recovered from COVID-19. The V call is TRBV15, the J call TRBJ1-5; D is unclear. The sequencing sample was made of PBMCs or T cells enriched from blood (not recorded which). Here the CDR3 DNA reads TGTGCCACCAGCAGAGACGAGGGCAGTCTAACGCAGCCCCAGCATTTT. Its protein product is CATSRDEGSLTQPQHF.